The 19 T cell receptor beta chains reported below all come from one sample, sequenced in a study of T cells in localized non-small cell lung cancer. The protocol was immunoSEQ multiplex PCR, while the TCRdb copy is restricted to in-frame clones and leaves out a portion. Among approximately 2,000 clones listed, around 20% were seen once. Sequenced material: lung tumor tissue, taken before any cancer treatment. These receptors came from a man aged 40-75 years with stage I lung adenocarcinoma.

The rearrangement links TRBV19 to TRBJ2-1; TRBD2 agrees at 8 bases. V lost 3 bases, J lost 7 bases, and 2 bases stayed unmatched. The CDR3 extends over 13 amino acids. The germline CDR1 and CDR2 sequences are LNHDA and SQIVND (reference sequence). In DNA form, the CDR3 reads TGTGCCAGTAGTATCGGGGGGGAGAATGAGCAGTTCTTC. It encodes CASSIGGENEQFF.

In its sample, this clone was seen a few times. The J gene is TRBJ2-1, the V gene TRBV6-8; 8 positions agree with TRBD1. J gave up 6 bases and V 5 bases, and 3 bases lay outside the gene matches. CDR1 and CDR2 from the germline V gene are MNHGY and SAAAGT. This CDR3 contains 13 residues. The CDR3 DNA sequence: TGTGCCAGCAGTCGACAGGGGTTCAATGAGCAGTTCTTC. Residues: CASSRQGFNEQFF.

In its sample, this clone was seen a few times. V gene TRBV6-8 combines with J gene TRBJ2-5; D is unclear. This CDR3 has 13 amino acids. V was shortened by 4 bases and J by 3 bases, with 9 bases between the two germline ends. Germline CDR1 reads MNHGY; CDR2 reads SAAAGT. In DNA, the CDR3 is TGTGCCAGCAGTTCCCCTGGGGAAGAGACCCAGTACTTC. Translation gives CASSSPGEETQYF.

This clone is labeled medium-sized. This chain joins TRBV6-8 and TRBJ2-2; perhaps D is TRBD1 or TRBD2 (5 bases each). Trimming pared 10 bases from V and 1 base from J, leaving 16 bases between. The CDR3 loop spans 15 amino acids. Germline V gene data show CDR1 as MNHGY and CDR2 as SAAAGT. Here the CDR3 DNA reads TGTGCCATCACCCGGGACGGCCTGAACACCGGGGAGCTGTTTTTT. This codes for CAITRDGLNTGELFF.

This clone was counted a few times. The chain joins TRBV6-8 to TRBJ2-7; possible D gene TRBD1, 5 bases. The V end lost 6 bases, the J end lost 7 bases, and 13 bases lay between the germline ends. CDR1 is MNHGY and CDR2 is SAAAGT in the germline V gene. The CDR3 loop spans 12 amino acids. In nucleotides, the CDR3 is TGTGCCAGCAGCACAGGCCCTGGAGAGCAGTACTTC. Translated, it gives CASSTGPGEQYF.

The chain joins TRBV6-8 to TRBJ2-3, with D tentatively TRBD1 (6 bases). Deletions cut 2 bases from V and 5 bases from J, with 8 bases between. Looked up from germline, CDR1 is MNHGY and CDR2 is SAAAGT. This CDR3 has 13 residues. The CDR3 nucleotides are TGTGCCAGCAGTTACCAACAGGGAGATACGCAGTATTTT. It codes for CASSYQQGDTQYF.

The J gene is TRBJ2-3, the V gene TRBV6-8; 11 nucleotides line up with TRBD1. CDR1 and CDR2 from the germline V gene are MNHGY and SAAAGT. J was trimmed by 4 bases and V by 6 bases; bases with no gene match: 6. The CDR3 is 15 amino acids. The CDR3 loop is CASSLGQGASDTQYF. The CDR3 nucleotides read TGTGCCAGCAGCCTAGGACAGGGGGCATCAGATACGCAGTATTTT.

In its sample, this clone was seen a few times. This chain connects TRBV28 to TRBJ1-3; possible D gene TRBD1, 5 bases. Germline CDR1 is MDHEN and CDR2 is SYDVKM. Trimming took 1 base from V and 4 from J, leaving 11 bases between them. The length of the CDR3 is 15 residues. CDR3 amino acids: CASSLSSTAGNTIYF. The CDR3, as DNA: TGTGCCAGCAGTTTATCATCGACAGCCGGAAACACCATATATTTT.

There are a few counts of this clone. This chain links TRBV30 with TRBJ2-1, with 13 nucleotides matching TRBD2. Germline V gene lookup returns CDR1 GTSNPN and CDR2 SVGIG (reference sequence). Trimming cost V 2 bases and J 7 bases; bases outside gene matches: 5. This CDR3 is 15 amino acids long. The CDR3 loop reads CAWSTPGLAGNEQFF. Here the CDR3 DNA reads TGTGCCTGGAGTACTCCGGGACTAGCGGGGAATGAGCAGTTCTTC.

The gene calls are TRBV11-3 and TRBJ2-2, with 8 bases lining up with TRBD1. From germline, CDR1 is SGHNT and CDR2 YENEEA. The CDR3 sequence is 15 residues long. Trimming cost V 6 bases and J 4 bases; bases outside gene matches: 7. The CDR3 sequence is CASSTGTGFTGELFF. The CDR3 DNA sequence: TGTGCCAGCAGTACCGGGACAGGATTCACCGGGGAGCTGTTTTTT.

The chain recombines TRBV19 with TRBJ2-5; D not certain. Germline CDR1 is LNHDA and CDR2 is SQIVND (reference sequence). The CDR3 is 13 residues long. The germline V and J ends were trimmed by 4 bases and 2 bases, with 8 bases remaining between them. In DNA, the CDR3 is TGTGCCAGTAGTAGGGCGTATCAAGAGACCCAGTACTTC. Amino acid sequence: CASSRAYQETQYF.

The chain links TRBV11-3 to TRBJ1-1, with 8 bases matching TRBD1. CDR1 and CDR2 from the germline V gene are SGHNT and YENEEA. The CDR3 spans 20 residues. The J segment lost 4 bases and the V segment lost 5 bases, leaving 24 bases of the junction unmatched. The CDR3 here is CASSPNVSTGARVYGTEAFF. The DNA for the CDR3 is TGTGCCAGCAGCCCGAACGTATCGACAGGGGCGCGAGTGTATGGCACTGAAGCTTTCTTT.

The chain combines TRBV6-8 with TRBJ1-1; 8 nucleotides agree with TRBD1. With 7 bases clipped from V and 7 bases from J, the junction kept 8 bases outside the gene matches. The CDR3 spans 13 residues. CDR1 and CDR2 (germline): MNHGY, SAAAGT. The CDR3 DNA reads as TGTGCCAGCATGCAGGGGGCAAGAAATGAAGCTTTCTTT. Protein product: CASMQGARNEAFF.

This chain links TRBV6-8 with TRBJ1-5; TRBD1 agrees at 7 bases. The CDR3 is made up of 16 amino acids. Germline V gene lookup returns CDR1 MNHGY and CDR2 SAAAGT. The V segment lost 6 bases and the J segment 8 bases; nucleotides outside the gene matches: 16. CDR3 region: CASRLPDYRGLEPQHF. The CDR3, as DNA: TGTGCCAGCAGACTCCCAGATTACAGGGGTCTAGAGCCCCAGCATTTT.

This clone came up a few times. This chain's CDR3 is CASSQAVYNEQFF. As DNA, the CDR3 is TGTGCCAGCAGCCAAGCGGTATACAATGAGCAGTTCTTC. V is TRBV7-8 and J is TRBJ2-1; TRBD2 might be the D (5 bases). Germline CDR1 reads SGHVS; CDR2 reads FQNEAQ. CDR3 length equals 13 residues. V was pared by 5 bases and J by 4 bases, with 9 bases between.

The chain is built from TRBV9 and TRBJ2-7, with 8 bases aligning to TRBD2. V shed 3 bases, J shed 6 bases, and the junction held 11 bases outside the gene matches. The germline CDR1 and CDR2 sequences are SGDLS and YYNGEE. The CDR3 is 15 residues long. CDR3: CASSGSGTVGGEQYF. CDR3 nucleotides: TGTGCCAGCAGCGGTAGCGGGACTGTCGGTGGCGAGCAGTACTTC. The complete variable domain, with remaining parts taken from reference TRBV9 and TRBJ2-7, reads DSGVTQTPKHLITATGQRVTLRCSPRSGDLSVYWYQQSLDQGLQFLIQYYNGEERAKGNILERFSAQQFPDLHSELNLSSLELGDSALYFCASSGSGTVGGEQYFGPGTRLTVT.

This chain links TRBV28 with TRBJ1-5; D perhaps matches TRBD1 (5 bases). The CDR3 sequence is 14 residues long. V gave up 6 bases and J gave up 6 bases, with 15 bases separating them. From germline, CDR1 is MDHEN and CDR2 SYDVKM. Written as DNA, the CDR3 is TGTGCCAGCAGCCCCGAAGGGGTCAGTCAGCCCCAGCATTTT. The encoded protein is CASSPEGVSQPQHF.

The sample holds a few counts of this clone. The chain joins TRBV11-3 to TRBJ2-7, with D possibly matching TRBD2 (5 bases). Germline CDR1 reads SGHNT; CDR2 reads YENEEA. Trimming left V 1 base short and J 0 bases short, with 10 bases between. CDR3 size: 15 residues. CDR3 residues: CASSLVLAGSYEQYF. The CDR3 region has the DNA TGTGCCAGCAGCTTAGTTTTGGCGGGCTCCTACGAGCAGTACTTC. Drawing the rest from reference TRBV11-3 and TRBJ2-7, the complete variable domain is EAGVVQSPRYKIIEKKQPVAFWCNPISGHNTLYWYLQNLGQGPELLIRYENEEAVDDSQLPKDRFSAERLKGVDSTLKIQPAELGDSAVYLCASSLVLAGSYEQYFGPGTRLTVT.

This clone was recorded a few times. The gene calls are TRBV29-1 and TRBJ2-7; TRBD1 matches at 7 bases. The CDR3 is made up of 13 amino acids. V trimming: 4 bases; J trimming: 2 bases; junction bases outside the gene matches: 5. In germline, CDR1 is SQVTM, CDR2 ANQGSEA. The CDR3 is CSVGTTGTYEQYF. The CDR3 nucleotides read TGCAGCGTTGGGACGACAGGGACCTACGAGCAGTACTTC.